A selection of T cell receptor beta chains follows, all from one sample in a study of cytomegalovirus exposure and HLA in healthy donors. The table came from immunoSEQ multiplex PCR; TCRdb's copy has only in-frame clones and leaves some out. The sample consists of 95,000 to 150,000 clones, 66% of them appearing once. Sequencing used PBMCs. These receptors were obtained from a man between 18 and 35 years old in good health and CMV-seronegative. CDR3s include the opening cysteine and the closing phenylalanine or tryptophan. The order of the fields is D gene, V gene, J gene, clone size, CDR3 protein, CDR3 DNA. D genes are given only for firm matches. The size field is filled for only some rows; it gives once, few, many or a size class.

D gene: NA
V gene: TRBV19
J gene: TRBJ2-7
clone size: NA
CDR3 protein: CASSRGDYEQYF
CDR3 DNA: TGTGCCAGTAGTAGGGGGGACTACGAGCAGTACTTC

D gene: TRBD2
V gene: TRBV28
J gene: TRBJ2-3
clone size: NA
CDR3 protein: CASSPVRGGRGTDTQYF
CDR3 DNA: TGTGCCAGCAGTCCTGTTAGAGGCGGGAGGGGGACAGATACGCAGTATTTT

D gene: TRBD1
V gene: TRBV4-3
J gene: TRBJ2-7
clone size: NA
CDR3 protein: CASSQERSDRGFEQYF
CDR3 DNA: TGCGCCAGCAGCCAAGAACGGTCCGACAGGGGATTCGAGCAGTACTTC

D gene: NA
V gene: TRBV11-2
J gene: TRBJ1-1
clone size: NA
CDR3 protein: CASSLGRASVTLNTEAFF
CDR3 DNA: TGTGCCAGCAGCTTAGGGCGAGCGTCAGTAACTTTGAACACTGAAGCTTTCTTT

D gene: NA
V gene: TRBV28
J gene: TRBJ2-7
clone size: few
CDR3 protein: CASRSSNYEQYF
CDR3 DNA: TGTGCCAGCCGGTCGTCCAACTACGAGCAGTACTTC

D gene: TRBD2
V gene: TRBV27
J gene: TRBJ2-7
clone size: NA
CDR3 protein: CASSFSGIGYEQYF
CDR3 DNA: TGTGCCAGCAGTTTTAGCGGGATTGGCTACGAGCAGTACTTC

D gene: TRBD1
V gene: TRBV7-6
J gene: TRBJ2-1
clone size: NA
CDR3 protein: CASSLVGGVYNEQFF
CDR3 DNA: TGTGCCAGCAGCTTAGTAGGGGGCGTTTACAATGAGCAGTTCTTC

D gene: NA
V gene: TRBV7-6
J gene: TRBJ2-3
clone size: NA
CDR3 protein: CASSFRQITDTQYF
CDR3 DNA: TGTGCCAGCAGCTTCCGACAGATCACAGATACGCAGTATTTT

D gene: TRBD1
V gene: TRBV6-5
J gene: TRBJ2-7
clone size: NA
CDR3 protein: CASSYSLGQGAYEQYF
CDR3 DNA: TGTGCCAGCAGTTACTCGCTGGGACAGGGGGCCTACGAGCAGTACTTC

D gene: NA
V gene: TRBV5-4
J gene: TRBJ2-3
clone size: NA
CDR3 protein: CASSFSGASTDTQYF
CDR3 DNA: TGTGCCAGCAGCTTTAGCGGAGCTAGCACAGATACGCAGTATTTT

D gene: TRBD2
V gene: TRBV15
J gene: TRBJ2-1
clone size: NA
CDR3 protein: CATSRFGSTSGSRDNEQFF
CDR3 DNA: TGTGCCACCAGCAGATTCGGTTCGACTAGCGGGAGTAGGGACAATGAGCAGTTCTTC

D gene: TRBD1
V gene: TRBV28
J gene: TRBJ2-7
clone size: NA
CDR3 protein: CASSTTGGEQYF
CDR3 DNA: TGTGCCAGCAGCACCACAGGGGGGGAGCAGTACTTC

D gene: NA
V gene: TRBV29-1
J gene: TRBJ2-3
clone size: NA
CDR3 protein: CSVEGILEPKVASTDTQYF
CDR3 DNA: TGCAGCGTTGAAGGGATTCTAGAACCGAAAGTGGCAAGCACAGATACGCAGTATTTT

D gene: TRBD1
V gene: TRBV27
J gene: TRBJ2-7
clone size: NA
CDR3 protein: CASSFRGQGMLEQYF
CDR3 DNA: TGTGCCAGCAGTTTTCGAGGACAGGGGATGTTAGAGCAGTACTTC

D gene: NA
V gene: TRBV30
J gene: TRBJ1-1
clone size: NA
CDR3 protein: CAWSVRGANTEAFF
CDR3 DNA: TGTGCCTGGAGTGTACGGGGGGCAAACACTGAAGCTTTCTTT

D gene: TRBD2
V gene: TRBV9
J gene: TRBJ2-1
clone size: NA
CDR3 protein: CASSVKLAGGHEQFF
CDR3 DNA: TGTGCCAGCAGCGTAAAACTAGCGGGGGGGCATGAGCAGTTCTTC

D gene: TRBD1
V gene: TRBV2
J gene: TRBJ2-5
clone size: NA
CDR3 protein: CASKLIQGWVQETQYF
CDR3 DNA: TGTGCCAGCAAGCTCATACAGGGGTGGGTTCAAGAGACCCAGTACTTC

D gene: NA
V gene: TRBV4-2
J gene: TRBJ1-3
clone size: NA
CDR3 protein: CASSQVGGSSGNTIYF
CDR3 DNA: TGTGCCAGCAGCCAAGTGGGGGGGAGCTCTGGAAACACCATATATTTT

D gene: TRBD1
V gene: TRBV5-4
J gene: TRBJ2-1
clone size: once
CDR3 protein: CASSLQTGGYNEQFF
CDR3 DNA: TGTGCCAGCAGCTTGCAGACAGGGGGTTACAATGAGCAGTTCTTC

D gene: NA
V gene: TRBV30
J gene: TRBJ2-7
clone size: NA
CDR3 protein: CAWSVQEGRGPYEQYF
CDR3 DNA: TGTGCCTGGAGTGTACAGGAAGGCAGGGGTCCCTACGAGCAGTACTTC

D gene: NA
V gene: TRBV2
J gene: TRBJ2-3
clone size: NA
CDR3 protein: CASRGWQGTDTQYF
CDR3 DNA: TGTGCCAGCCGTGGTTGGCAGGGCACAGATACGCAGTATTTT

D gene: NA
V gene: TRBV7-2
J gene: TRBJ2-7
clone size: NA
CDR3 protein: CASSLASRQRTYEQYF
CDR3 DNA: TGTGCCAGCAGCTTAGCCTCCCGACAGAGGACCTACGAGCAGTACTTC

D gene: TRBD1
V gene: TRBV9
J gene: TRBJ1-2
clone size: NA
CDR3 protein: CASSIRTGSGYTF
CDR3 DNA: TGTGCCAGCAGCATCCGGACAGGGAGTGGCTACACCTTC

D gene: NA
V gene: TRBV11-3
J gene: TRBJ1-1
clone size: few
CDR3 protein: CASSLDNSMNTEAFF
CDR3 DNA: TGTGCCAGCAGCTTAGATAACAGTATGAACACTGAAGCTTTCTTT

D gene: NA
V gene: TRBV5-1
J gene: TRBJ1-2
clone size: NA
CDR3 protein: CASSWAGGYTF
CDR3 DNA: TGCGCCAGCAGCTGGGCGGGTGGCTACACCTTC

D gene: NA
V gene: TRBV21-1
J gene: TRBJ2-3
clone size: NA
CDR3 protein: CASSPRAPYTDTQYF
CDR3 DNA: TGTGCCAGCAGCCCCAGGGCTCCTTACACAGATACGCAGTATTTT

D gene: NA
V gene: TRBV10-2
J gene: TRBJ1-5
clone size: NA
CDR3 protein: CASSNGANQPQHF
CDR3 DNA: TGCGCCAGCAGCAATGGAGCCAATCAGCCCCAGCATTTT

D gene: NA
V gene: TRBV11-2
J gene: TRBJ2-5
clone size: NA
CDR3 protein: CASSGGLVSQETQYF
CDR3 DNA: TGTGCCAGCAGCGGGGGACTGGTCTCCCAAGAGACCCAGTACTTC

D gene: NA
V gene: TRBV6-6
J gene: TRBJ2-7
clone size: NA
CDR3 protein: CASSFQGHNYEQYF
CDR3 DNA: TGTGCCAGCAGTTTCCAGGGACACAACTACGAGCAGTACTTC

D gene: TRBD1
V gene: TRBV28
J gene: TRBJ2-7
clone size: NA
CDR3 protein: CASSPFGDRGRYEQYF
CDR3 DNA: TGTGCCAGCAGTCCATTTGGGGACAGGGGTCGATACGAGCAGTACTTC

D gene: TRBD1
V gene: TRBV6-1
J gene: TRBJ1-4
clone size: few
CDR3 protein: CASSGTGEIEKLFF
CDR3 DNA: TGTGCCAGCAGTGGGACAGGGGAAATTGAAAAACTGTTTTTT